These 3 T cell receptor beta chains came from one sample sequenced in a study of regulatory T cells in long-lasting Graves disease. Assembly of TCR beta libraries relied on iRepertoire HTBI primers together with Arm-PCR of CDR3 regions. TCRdb recomputed calls from the multiplex PCR reads with MiXCR, one row per CDR3 protein. Of 350,000 to 400,000 distinct CDR3 sequences listed, roughly 16% are singletons. Time point described: newly diagnosed GD, antithyroid drugs for less than 3 months. Making the TCR library involved RNA that had been extracted from PBMCs. These data were also reused for a study on T cells in Graves' hyperthyroidism and ophthalmopathy.

The specimen was peripheral blood mononuclear cells (PBMCs), collected at new diagnosis, from a patient treated with antithyroid drugs. These receptors were obtained from a woman between 18 and 29 years old with Graves disease.

At least ten counts were recorded for this clonotype. The genes are TRBV2 and TRBJ2-7, with D possibly being TRBD2 (5 bases). The V gene's germline CDR1 is SNHLY and CDR2 FYNNEI. The CDR3 is 12 amino acids. Trimming stripped 6 bases from V and 5 bases from J, with 11 bases between. The CDR3 here is CASRMGVNEQYF. The CDR3 region has the DNA TGTGCCAGCAGGATGGGAGTCAACGAGCAGTACTTC.

This CDR3 is CASRTSGRAYEQYF. CDR3 DNA: TGTGCCAGCAGAACTAGCGGGAGGGCCTACGAGCAGTACTTC. The chain has TRBV6-2 or TRBV6-3 and TRBJ2-7, with 13 bases aligning to TRBD2. The germline V gene encodes CDR1 MNHEY and CDR2 SVGEGT. The V segment lost 6 bases and the J segment 2 bases; nucleotides outside the gene matches: 1. CDR3 size: 14 residues.

The chain employs TRBV30 and TRBJ1-2; TRBD1 matches at 10 bases. Trimming cost V 0 bases and J 8 bases; bases outside gene matches: 9. Germline V CDR1 and CDR2: GTSNPN, SVGIG (reference sequence). The CDR3 spans 15 residues. The CDR3 loop reads CAWSVRDRGPWGYTF. CDR3 in DNA: TGTGCCTGGAGTGTCCGGGACAGGGGTCCATGGGGCTACACCTTC.